Following are 3 T cell receptor beta chains from one sample sequenced in a study of post-analysis software for immune sequencing data. These receptors' antigens are unknown. TCR beta libraries were prepared from cDNA with unique molecular identifiers. TCRdb used MiXCR to reprocess the PCR reads, holding one entry per CDR3 protein. Of fewer than 850,000 distinct CDR3 sequences listed, roughly 27% are singletons. Study-level findings and limits: Comparison of patients with controls showed four or five TRBV segments more frequent in patients, TRBV5-6, TRBV5-1 and TRBV20-1 among them.

The material sequenced was blood. These receptors all come from a girl aged 5 to 17 with multiple sclerosis.

This clonotype turned up a few times. The chain has TRBV6-2 or TRBV6-3 and TRBJ1-1, with D unclear. The CDR3 sequence is 16 residues long. V was pared by 7 bases and J by 1 base, with 19 bases between. CDR1 MNHEY and CDR2 SVGEGT come from the germline V gene. The CDR3 DNA follows: TGTGCCAGCAAACCCCATTGGACCGAAGCGAACACTGAAGCTTTCTTT. Its protein is CASKPHWTEANTEAFF.

The V and J genes are TRBV28 and TRBJ1-2; 8 bases are a match to TRBD1. Germline assignment: CDR1 MDHEN and CDR2 SYDVKM. The V gene end was trimmed by 6 bases and the J gene end by 7 bases; junction bases not matched to a gene: 4. The CDR3 has 12 amino acids. This CDR3 reads CASSDRGSGYTF. In nucleotides, the CDR3 is TGTGCCAGCAGCGACAGGGGTTCTGGCTACACCTTC.

This rearrangement joins TRBV20-1 to TRBJ1-6; D is perhaps TRBD1 (6 bases). V was shortened by 2 bases and J by 7 bases, with 15 bases between the two germline ends. There are 15 residues in the CDR3. Germline-derived CDR1 and CDR2 are DFQATT and SNEGSKA (reference sequence). The CDR3 here is CSARFSGTRNSPLHF. CDR3 nucleotides: TGCAGTGCTAGATTCTCCGGGACAAGGAATTCACCCCTCCACTTT.